This TCR beta chain came from a study of stem cell transplantation in POMP-related autoinflammatory disease. Study summary: Before transplant: CD4+ naive skewing, low CD8+ proportions, reduced cytokine secretion. Study results and caveats: Fewer unique TRB V-J gene pairings were identified in patients with PRAID. PRAID patients trended toward lower TRB diversity and higher clonality in all analyzed T-cell subsets.

PRAID featured prominent immunodeficiency. V was pared by 3 bases and J by 2 bases, with 8 bases between. Germline V gives CDR1 SGHTA, CDR2 FQGNSA. The CDR3 length is 15 residues. About this clone: The antigen remains undetermined.

Clones were sequenced by immunoSEQ multiplex PCR, and TCRdb holds only the in-frame ones, with some missing. The sample lists some 33,000 clones; about 86% were seen once. The sample consisted of CD4+ T cells from PBMCs, taken before stem cell transplantation. The sequence came from a human donor with POMP-related autoinflammation and immune dysregulation (PRAID). The chain has TRBV7-2 and TRBJ2-6, with D possibly being TRBD1 or TRBD2 (5 bases each). The CDR3 is CASSLRGTGANVLTF. In DNA form, the CDR3 reads TGTGCCAGCAGCTTGAGGGGAACTGGGGCCAACGTCCTGACTTTC.